This T cell receptor (beta chain) came from a study of T cells after yellow fever vaccination. V lost 4 bases, J lost 6 bases, and 12 bases lay in between. The CDR3 is made up of 14 amino acids. Germline lookup yields CDR1 MNHEY and CDR2 SVGEGT. In TCRdb, the 5' RACE reads were re-called with MiXCR into one record per CDR3 protein. The table includes some 350,000 distinct CDR3 sequences, around 4.1% detected once. Regarding the study as a whole: Weaker, the secondary response peaked sooner, at day 5 versus 15.

The sample holds many counts of this clonotype. The antigen is unknown. This receptor was obtained from a man between 18 and 29 years old who received the YFV17D yellow fever vaccine. The sequenced sample was PBMCs, obtained 5 days after the yellow fever booster vaccination. The rearrangement links TRBV6-2 or TRBV6-3 to TRBJ1-4; D possibly corresponds to TRBD1 (5 bases). The CDR3 here is CASSFRQNHEKLFF. The DNA of the CDR3 is TGTGCCAGCAGTTTCCGACAGAATCATGAAAAACTGTTTTTT.